One sample yielded the 11 T cell receptor beta chains listed below, sequenced in a study of CD8+CD57+ T cells in acquired aplastic anemia. The authors sequenced patients whose flow cytometry had shown CD8+CD57+ cell expansion. According to the study, genomic DNA was the template for TCR beta VDJ and CDR3 profiling. One entry per CDR3 protein results from TCRdb running MiXCR on the reads. The sample includes approximately 40,000 distinct CDR3 sequences, approximately 63% seen only once; the top ten take 50% to 65%. What was sequenced was sorted CD4+, CD8+, or CD8+CD57+ T cells (not recorded which) from PBMCs. These receptors were obtained from a human donor with aplastic anemia.

V and J are TRBV2 and TRBJ1-2; D is ambiguous. CDR3 length: 13 residues. Trimming cost V 9 bases and J 8 bases, with 19 bases left between them. From germline, CDR1 is SNHLY and CDR2 FYNNEI. The CDR3 DNA follows: TGTGCCAGTTCCCTTCCCGAGACGGGGGGCTACACCTTC. Translated: CASSLPETGGYTF.

The chain has TRBV11-1 and TRBJ2-1, with a possible D match to TRBD1 (6 bases). CDR1 and CDR2 from the germline V gene are SGHAT and FQDESV (reference sequence). The CDR3 runs 15 residues. V gave up 2 bases and J gave up 8 bases, with 16 bases separating them. The CDR3 loop is CASSLFAGTIDEQFF. The CDR3 DNA is TGTGCCAGCAGCTTATTTGCCGGGACAATTGATGAGCAGTTCTTC. Drawing the rest from reference TRBV11-1 and TRBJ2-1, the complete variable domain is EAEVAQSPRYKITEKSQAVAFWCDPISGHATLYWYRQILGQGPELLVQFQDESVVDDSQLPKDRFSAERLKGVDSTLKIQPAELGDSAMYLCASSLFAGTIDEQFFGPGTRLTVL.

Concerning this clonotype: Because the CDR3's place on the DNA is in doubt, the DNA is left out and the CDR3 is given as listed by TCRdb. J is TRBJ1-1 and V is TRBV15. Including both end residues, the CDR3 is 21 amino acids long. Per germline, CDR1 LNHNV and CDR2 YYDKDF (reference sequence). CDR3 amino acids: CATSRVAGETQYFGPGTEAFF.

This sequence joins TRBV10-1 and TRBJ1-1; 9 positions match TRBD1. Germline V gives CDR1 WNHNN, CDR2 SYGVQD (reference sequence). V gave up 6 bases and J gave up 11 bases; unmatched junction bases: 7. The CDR3 is 12 residues long. The CDR3 sequence: CASSPGQGTAFF. The CDR3 coding sequence is TGCGCCAGCAGCCCTGGACAGGGGACGGCTTTCTTT.

The chain uses TRBV19 and TRBJ2-5, with 11 positions matching TRBD2. Germline CDR1 LNHDA, CDR2 SQIVND (reference sequence). CDR3 length: 15 amino acids. J lost 2 bases, V lost 4 bases, and 3 bases had no gene match. CDR3 DNA: TGTGCCAGTAGTAGGACTAGCGGGTTGCAAGAGACCCAGTACTTC. This gives the protein CASSRTSGLQETQYF.

This rearrangement joins TRBV15 to TRBJ2-5; D is uncertain. The CDR3 has 11 amino acids. The germline V and J ends were trimmed by 5 bases and 1 base, with 2 bases remaining between them. Germline lookup yields CDR1 LNHNV and CDR2 YYDKDF (reference sequence). The CDR3 DNA reads as TGTGCCACCAGCGTCCAAGAGACCCAGTACTTC. Protein: CATSVQETQYF.

The chain employs TRBV11-2 and TRBJ1-1; D is ambiguous. Trimming took off 5 bases at V and 6 bases at J, with 19 bases between the two ends. Germline V gene data show CDR1 as SGHAT and CDR2 as FQNNGV. The CDR3 has 15 amino acids. The CDR3 coding sequence is TGTGCCAGCAGCCCCCCTCGCGGCTTGGCGCCTGAAGCTTTCTTT. This sequence encodes CASSPPRGLAPEAFF.

This clonotype showed up just once. This chain links TRBV7-8 with TRBJ2-7; the D is unclear. V was trimmed by 3 bases and J by 1 base, leaving 7 bases between them. The germline gives CDR1 SGHVS, CDR2 FQNEAQ. The CDR3 has 13 amino acids. CDR3 amino acids: CASSLVESYEQYF. In nucleotides, the CDR3 is TGTGCCAGCAGCTTGGTAGAGTCCTACGAGCAGTACTTC. Together with reference TRBV7-8 and TRBJ2-7, the CDR3 gives the full variable domain: GAGVSQSPRYKVAKRGQDVALRCDPISGHVSLFWYQQALGQGPEFLTYFQNEAQLDKSGLPSDRFFAERPEGSVSTLKIQRTQQEDSAVYLCASSLVESYEQYFGPGTRLTVT.

At least ten counts were recorded for this clonotype. The chain combines TRBV13 with TRBJ1-5; a weak D match, TRBD1 (5 bases). Germline V gives CDR1 PRHDT, CDR2 FYEKMQ (reference sequence). There are 15 residues in the CDR3. The ends were cut back, 1 base at V and 8 bases at J, with 15 bases in the middle. CDR3 sequence: CASSLVQEGIEPQHF. Here the CDR3 DNA reads TGTGCCAGCAGCTTAGTACAGGAGGGGATTGAGCCCCAGCATTTT.

The chain carries TRBV20-1 and TRBJ2-7, with D possibly TRBD2 on 5 matching bases. Trimming removed 4 bases at V and 3 bases at J, with 13 bases between. Germline CDR1 is DFQATT and CDR2 is SNEGSKA (reference sequence). The CDR3 extends over 13 amino acids. The chain's CDR3 is CSAMDLRGYEQYF. The CDR3 DNA follows: TGCAGTGCTATGGACCTCCGGGGCTACGAGCAGTACTTC.

The chain couples TRBV7-8 to TRBJ1-5; the match to TRBD1 covers 7 bases. Per the germline V gene, CDR1 is SGHVS and CDR2 is FQNEAQ. The CDR3 is made up of 12 amino acids. After removal of 6 bases from V and 4 bases from J, the junction contained 0 bases not matched to a gene. Written as DNA, the CDR3 is TGTGCCAGCAGGACAGGGAATCAGCCCCAGCATTTT. It specifies CASRTGNQPQHF.